This T cell receptor beta chain came from a study of cytotoxic CD8 clonotypes in ibrutinib-treated CLL. Turning to this clone: Its antigen is not known.

TCRdb's copy holds only in-frame clones and misses some; the assay was immunoSEQ multiplex PCR. The sample lists about 84,000 clones, 70% to 90% occurring once. The V gene's germline CDR1 is SGHRS and CDR2 YFSETQ. The V gene lost 0 bases and the J gene lost 4 bases, with 5 bases spanning the gap. This CDR3 is built from 13 residues. Notes on the study in general: Clonality went up at the time of ibrutinib response, stayed stable in sustained remission, and later dropped back toward its baseline level at progression. Public clonotypes (which were uncommon) either contracted or remained stable on treatment.

The source material was PBMCs, sampled before ibrutinib treatment. The clonotype originates from a human donor with chronic lymphocytic leukemia. The rearrangement joins TRBV5-1 to TRBJ2-1; D is ambiguous. The CDR3 DNA reads as TGCGCCAGCAGCTTGGGACTTTACAATGAGCAGTTCTTC. Translation: CASSLGLYNEQFF.